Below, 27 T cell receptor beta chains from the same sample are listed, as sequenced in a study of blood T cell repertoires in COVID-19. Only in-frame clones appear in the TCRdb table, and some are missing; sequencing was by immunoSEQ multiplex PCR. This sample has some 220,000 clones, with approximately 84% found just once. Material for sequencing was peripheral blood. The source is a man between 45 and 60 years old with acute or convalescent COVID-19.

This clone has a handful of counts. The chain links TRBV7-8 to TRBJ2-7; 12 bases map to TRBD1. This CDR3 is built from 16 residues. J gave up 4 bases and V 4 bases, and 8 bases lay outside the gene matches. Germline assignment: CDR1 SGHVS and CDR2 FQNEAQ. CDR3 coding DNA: TGTGCCAGCAGCTCCGAAAGGGACAGGGGGCAATACGAGCAGTACTTC. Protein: CASSSERDRGQYEQYF. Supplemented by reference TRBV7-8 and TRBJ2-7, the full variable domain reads GAGVSQSPRYKVAKRGQDVALRCDPISGHVSLFWYQQALGQGPEFLTYFQNEAQLDKSGLPSDRFFAERPEGSVSTLKIQRTQQEDSAVYLCASSSERDRGQYEQYFGPGTRLTVT.

CDR3 sequence (DNA): TGTGCCAGCTCAACAGAGCTAGCCAAAAACATTCAGTACTTC. Translated, it gives CASSTELAKNIQYF. The rearrangement joins TRBV18 to TRBJ2-4; D remains ambiguous. The V gene's germline CDR1 is KGHSH and CDR2 LQKENI. Trimming pared 5 bases from V and 0 bases from J, leaving 8 bases between. The CDR3 contains 14 residues.

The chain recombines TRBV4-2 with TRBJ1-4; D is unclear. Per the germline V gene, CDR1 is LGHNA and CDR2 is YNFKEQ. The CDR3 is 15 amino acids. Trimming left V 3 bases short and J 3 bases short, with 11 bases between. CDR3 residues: CASSHKQTPNEKLFF. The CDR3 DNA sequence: TGTGCCAGCAGCCATAAACAAACCCCTAATGAAAAACTGTTTTTT.

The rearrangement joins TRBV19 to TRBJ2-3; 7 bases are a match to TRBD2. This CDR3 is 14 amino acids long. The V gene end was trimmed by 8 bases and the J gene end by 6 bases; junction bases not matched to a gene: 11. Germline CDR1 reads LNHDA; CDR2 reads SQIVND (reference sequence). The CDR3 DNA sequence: TGTGCCAGTGGAGCGGGAAAAGTCACCGATACGCAGTATTTT. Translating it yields CASGAGKVTDTQYF.

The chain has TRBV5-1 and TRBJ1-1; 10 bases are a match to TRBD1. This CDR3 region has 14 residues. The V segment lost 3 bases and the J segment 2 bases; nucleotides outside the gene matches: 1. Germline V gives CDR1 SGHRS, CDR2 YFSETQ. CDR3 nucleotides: TGCGCCAGCAGCTCGACAGGGGGCAACACTGAAGCTTTCTTT. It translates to CASSSTGGNTEAFF.

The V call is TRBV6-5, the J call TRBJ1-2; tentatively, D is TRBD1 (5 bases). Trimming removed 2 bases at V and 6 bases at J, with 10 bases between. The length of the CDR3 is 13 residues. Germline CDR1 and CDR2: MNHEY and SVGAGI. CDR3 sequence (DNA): TGTGCCAGCAGTTACGGAGGGGTCGATGGCTACACCTTC. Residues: CASSYGGVDGYTF.

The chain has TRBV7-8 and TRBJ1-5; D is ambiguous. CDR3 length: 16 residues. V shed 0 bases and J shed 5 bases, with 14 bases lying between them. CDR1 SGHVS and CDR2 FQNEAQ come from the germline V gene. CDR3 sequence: CASSLAGTGWDQPQHF. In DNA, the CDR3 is TGTGCCAGCAGCTTAGCTGGTACGGGGTGGGATCAGCCCCAGCATTTT.

Here the CDR3 DNA reads TGTGCCAGCAGCACCGTCGCGGGCGGCGAAAAACTGTTTTTT. It codes for CASSTVAGGEKLFF. This chain links TRBV3-1 (or the pseudogene TRBV3-2) with TRBJ1-4; no definite D call. In germline, CDR1 is LGHDT, CDR2 YNNKEL (reference sequence). There are 14 residues in the CDR3. Trimming pared 5 bases from V and 8 bases from J, leaving 15 bases between.

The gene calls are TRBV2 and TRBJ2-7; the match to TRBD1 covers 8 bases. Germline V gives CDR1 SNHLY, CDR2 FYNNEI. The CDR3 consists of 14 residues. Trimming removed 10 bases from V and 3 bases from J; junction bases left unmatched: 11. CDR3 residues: CATLPGTGNYEQYF. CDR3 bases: TGTGCCACCCTACCGGGGACAGGCAACTACGAGCAGTACTTC.

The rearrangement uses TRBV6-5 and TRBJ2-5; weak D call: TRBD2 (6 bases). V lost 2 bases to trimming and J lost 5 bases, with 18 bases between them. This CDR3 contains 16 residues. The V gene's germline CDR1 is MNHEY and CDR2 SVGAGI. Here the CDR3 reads CASSYRGRDFRETQYF. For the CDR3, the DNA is TGTGCCAGCAGTTACCGCGGCAGGGACTTTCGGGAGACCCAGTACTTC.

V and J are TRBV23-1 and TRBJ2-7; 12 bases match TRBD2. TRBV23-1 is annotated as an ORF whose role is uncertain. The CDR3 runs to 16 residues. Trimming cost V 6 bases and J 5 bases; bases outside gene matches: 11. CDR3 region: CASSCPLAGGPHEQYF. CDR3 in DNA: TGCGCCAGCAGCTGCCCCCTAGCGGGAGGGCCACACGAGCAGTACTTC.

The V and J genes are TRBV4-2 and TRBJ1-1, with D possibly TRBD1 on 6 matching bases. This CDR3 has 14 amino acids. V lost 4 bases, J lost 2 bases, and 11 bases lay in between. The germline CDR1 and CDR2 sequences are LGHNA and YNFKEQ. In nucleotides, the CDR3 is TGTGCCAGCAGCCTCCCGGACAGCAACACTGAAGCTTTCTTT. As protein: CASSLPDSNTEAFF.

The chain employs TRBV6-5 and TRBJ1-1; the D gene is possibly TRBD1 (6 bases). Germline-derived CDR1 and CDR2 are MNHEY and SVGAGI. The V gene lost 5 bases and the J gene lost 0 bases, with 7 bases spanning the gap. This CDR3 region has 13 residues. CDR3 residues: CASSNRVNTEAFF. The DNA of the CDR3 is TGTGCCAGCAGTAACAGGGTGAACACTGAAGCTTTCTTT.

CDR3 nucleotide sequence: TGTGCCAGCAGCCAACAGGAGGGCAATGAGCAGTTCTTC. Amino acids: CASSQQEGNEQFF. The gene calls are TRBV7-2 and TRBJ2-1; a possible D gene is TRBD2 (6 bases). Trimming took 5 bases from V and 6 from J, leaving 11 bases between them. Germline V CDR1 and CDR2: SGHTA, FQGNSA. This CDR3 has 13 residues.

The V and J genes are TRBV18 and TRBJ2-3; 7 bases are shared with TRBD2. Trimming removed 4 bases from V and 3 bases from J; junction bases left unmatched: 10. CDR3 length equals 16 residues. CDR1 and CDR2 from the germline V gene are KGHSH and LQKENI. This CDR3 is CASSLAAGAGTDTQYF. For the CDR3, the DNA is TGTGCCAGCTCACTGGCGGCGGGAGCGGGAACAGATACGCAGTATTTT.

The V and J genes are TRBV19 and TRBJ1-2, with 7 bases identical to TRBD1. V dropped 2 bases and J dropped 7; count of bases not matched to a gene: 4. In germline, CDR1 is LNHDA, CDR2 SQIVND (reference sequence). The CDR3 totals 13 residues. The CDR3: CASSISDRVGYTF. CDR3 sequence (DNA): TGTGCCAGTAGTATATCCGACAGGGTTGGCTACACCTTC.

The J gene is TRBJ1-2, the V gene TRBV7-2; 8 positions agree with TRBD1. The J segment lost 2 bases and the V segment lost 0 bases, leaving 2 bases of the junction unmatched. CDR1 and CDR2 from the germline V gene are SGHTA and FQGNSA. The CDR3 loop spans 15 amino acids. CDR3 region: CASSLAGTGNYGYTF. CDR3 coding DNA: TGTGCCAGCAGCTTAGCCGGGACAGGAAACTATGGCTACACCTTC.

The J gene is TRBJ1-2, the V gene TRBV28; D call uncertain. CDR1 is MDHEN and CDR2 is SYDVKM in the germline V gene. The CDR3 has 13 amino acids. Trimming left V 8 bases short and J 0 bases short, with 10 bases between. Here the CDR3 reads CASWRGANYGYTF. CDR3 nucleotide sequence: TGTGCCAGCTGGAGAGGAGCTAACTATGGCTACACCTTC.

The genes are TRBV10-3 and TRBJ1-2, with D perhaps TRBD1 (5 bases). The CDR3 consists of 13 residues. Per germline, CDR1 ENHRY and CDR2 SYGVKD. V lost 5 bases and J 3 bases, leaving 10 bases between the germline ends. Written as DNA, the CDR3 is TGTGCCATCAGTCGCCTAGGGGACTATGGCTACACCTTC. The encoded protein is CAISRLGDYGYTF.

In nucleotides, the CDR3 is TGTGCCAGTAGTTCCTCCGGGGTGATTGGCTACACCTTC. It translates to CASSSSGVIGYTF. The genes are TRBV19 and TRBJ1-2; D is ambiguous. The CDR3 has 13 residues. Trimming took off 5 bases at V and 7 bases at J, with 14 bases between the two ends. The germline V gene encodes CDR1 LNHDA and CDR2 SQIVND (reference sequence).

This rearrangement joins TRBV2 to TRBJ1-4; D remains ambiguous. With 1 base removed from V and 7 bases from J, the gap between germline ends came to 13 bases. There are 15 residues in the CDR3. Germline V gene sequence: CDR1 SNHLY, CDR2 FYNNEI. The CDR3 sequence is CASSEVEGLIEKLFF. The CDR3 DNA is TGTGCCAGCAGTGAAGTCGAGGGCCTAATTGAAAAACTGTTTTTT.

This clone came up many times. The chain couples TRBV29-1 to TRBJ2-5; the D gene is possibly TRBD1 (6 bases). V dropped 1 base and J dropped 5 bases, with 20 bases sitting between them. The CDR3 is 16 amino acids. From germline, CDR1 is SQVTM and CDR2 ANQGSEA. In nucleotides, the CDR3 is TGCAGCGTTGAAGGATGGAACAGGGTCTTTCGGGAGACCCAGTACTTC. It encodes CSVEGWNRVFRETQYF.

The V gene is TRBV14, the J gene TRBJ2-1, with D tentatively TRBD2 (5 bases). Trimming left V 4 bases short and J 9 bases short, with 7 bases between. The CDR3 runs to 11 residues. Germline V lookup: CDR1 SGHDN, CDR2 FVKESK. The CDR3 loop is CASSRAAEQFF. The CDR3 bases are TGTGCCAGCAGCCGAGCGGCTGAGCAGTTCTTC.

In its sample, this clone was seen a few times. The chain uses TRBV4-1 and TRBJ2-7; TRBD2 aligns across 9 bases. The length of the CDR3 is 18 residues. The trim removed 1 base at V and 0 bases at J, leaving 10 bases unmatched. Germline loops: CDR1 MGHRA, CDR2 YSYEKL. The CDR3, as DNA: TGCGCCAGCAGCCAAGCCTGGATAGCGGGGGCCTCCTCCTACGAGCAGTACTTC. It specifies CASSQAWIAGASSYEQYF.

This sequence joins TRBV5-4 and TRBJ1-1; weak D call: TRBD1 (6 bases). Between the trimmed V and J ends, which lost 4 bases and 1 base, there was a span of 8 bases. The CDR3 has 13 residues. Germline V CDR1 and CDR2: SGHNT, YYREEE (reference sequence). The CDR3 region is CASSPTGNTEAFF. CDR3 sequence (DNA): TGTGCCAGCAGCCCGACAGGGAACACTGAAGCTTTCTTT.

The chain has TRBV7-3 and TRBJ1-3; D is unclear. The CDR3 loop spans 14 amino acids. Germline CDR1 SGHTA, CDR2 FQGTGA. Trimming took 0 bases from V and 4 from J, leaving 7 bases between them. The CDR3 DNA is TGTGCCAGCAGCTTAACTCAATCCGGAAACACCATATATTTT. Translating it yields CASSLTQSGNTIYF. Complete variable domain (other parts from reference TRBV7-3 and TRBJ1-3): GAGVSQTPSNKVTEKGKYVELRCDPISGHTALYWYRQSLGQGPEFLIYFQGTGAADDSGLPNDRFFAVRPEGSVSTLKIQRTERGDSAVYLCASSLTQSGNTIYFGEGSWLTVV.

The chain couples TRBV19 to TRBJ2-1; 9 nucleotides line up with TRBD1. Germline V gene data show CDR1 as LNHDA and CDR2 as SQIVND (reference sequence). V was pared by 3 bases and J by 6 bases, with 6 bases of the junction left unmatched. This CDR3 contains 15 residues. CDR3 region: CASSIWGQGRNEQFF. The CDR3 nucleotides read TGTGCCAGTAGTATTTGGGGACAGGGCCGCAATGAGCAGTTCTTC. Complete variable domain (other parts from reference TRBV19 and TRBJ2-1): DGGITQSPKYLFRKEGQNVTLSCEQNLNHDAMYWYRQDPGQGLRLIYYSQIVNDFQKGDIAEGYSVSREKKESFPLTVTSAQKNPTAFYLCASSIWGQGRNEQFFGPGTRLTVL.